This record looks at one T cell receptor beta chain sequence and its context. Data came from immunoSEQ multiplex PCR; TCRdb stores just in-frame clones and leaves some out. The table lists 95,000 to 100,000 clones, less than 95% of them singletons. Germline V gene lookup returns CDR1 SGHNT and CDR2 YYREEE (reference sequence). The CDR3 length is 16 residues. Germline trimming cut 0 bases from V and 3 bases from J; bases unmatched to any gene: 2. This specimen comes from a study of OX40 agonist ivuxolimab in advanced cancers. In the study overall: Dose-escalation subjects each had hepatocellular carcinoma, melanoma, renal cell or head and neck cancer. With a range of roughly 23 to 85, age averaged approximately 60 years, and around 80% were male. Three patients, one with hepatocellular carcinoma and two with cutaneous melanoma, achieved partial responses.

Exclusion applied to patients with autoimmune disease history or systemic immunosuppression. The chain couples TRBV5-4 to TRBJ2-3; 12 bases fit TRBD2. The source of this sequence is an adult with an advanced solid tumor such as melanoma, head and neck, liver or kidney cancer. The starting material was CD4+ or CD8+ T cells sorted from blood, obtained in a trial of the OX40 agonist ivuxolimab. The CDR3 is CASSLGLAGVTDTQYF. DNA of the CDR3: TGTGCCAGCAGCTTGGGACTAGCGGGAGTAACAGATACGCAGTATTTT. Full variable domain (remainder filled in from reference TRBV5-4 and TRBJ2-3): ETGVTQSPTHLIKTRGQQVTLRCSSQSGHNTVSWYQQALGQGPQFIFQYYREEENGRGNFPPRFSGLQFPNYSSELNVNALELDDSALYLCASSLGLAGVTDTQYFGPGTRLTVL.